The entry below gives a single T cell receptor beta chain sequence along with its context. As yet, its antigen is unknown. The sample originates from a study of CD8+ T cells in alopecia areata. Reverse transcription of extracted RNA yielded cDNA, which provided the sequencing template. Repertoires were generated with immunoSEQ multiplex PCR, while TCRdb's copy carries only in-frame clones and drops some. The table records just over 150,000 clones, about 53% of them present only once. In alopecia areata patients, both lesional scalp punch biopsies and peripheral blood were collected. Isolation of CD4+ and CD8+ T cells from PBMCs was achieved by sorting. Germline lookup yields CDR1 GTSNPN and CDR2 SVGIG (reference sequence). The CDR3 sequence is 14 residues long. Between the trimmed V and J ends, which lost 3 bases and 2 bases, there was a span of 12 bases. General study findings and limits: Patients shared TCRs less clearly than mice did, possibly owing to HLA.

This chain joins TRBV30 and TRBJ2-3; D unclear. This clonotype originated in a human donor with alopecia areata. The starting material was CD8+ T cells sorted from blood, obtained at week 0. The DNA of the CDR3 is TGTGCCTGGAGCGGGCGCTCTCCCACAGATACGCAGTATTTT. Amino acid sequence: CAWSGRSPTDTQYF.